These 9 T cell receptor beta chains came from one sample sequenced in a study of blood T cell repertoires in COVID-19. TCRdb's table, derived via immunoSEQ multiplex PCR, lists solely in-frame clones and lacks some. The sample has over 200,000 clones; approximately 82% are singletons. Sequenced: peripheral blood. The source of these receptors is a woman aged 40 to 55 with acute or convalescent COVID-19.

The chain is built from TRBV6-2 or TRBV6-3 and TRBJ1-2; TRBD1 is a possible D gene (6 bases). The CDR3 has 16 amino acids. Trimming left V 2 bases short and J 0 bases short, with 13 bases between. Germline V gene data show CDR1 as MNHEY and CDR2 as SVGEGT. CDR3 in DNA: TGTGCCAGCAGTTACACATTGACAGGCTCTAACTATGGCTACACCTTC. Protein: CASSYTLTGSNYGYTF.

This chain links TRBV15 with TRBJ1-2; 8 positions agree with TRBD1. This CDR3 spans 14 amino acids. V shed 3 bases, J shed 4 bases, and the junction held 4 bases outside the gene matches. Germline V gene sequence: CDR1 LNHNV, CDR2 YYDKDF (reference sequence). The CDR3 DNA is TGTGCCACCAGCAGGGACAGGGACACCTATGGCTACACCTTC. The encoded protein is CATSRDRDTYGYTF.

The chain is built from TRBV15 and TRBJ2-6; D gene uncertain. CDR1 LNHNV and CDR2 YYDKDF come from the germline V gene (reference sequence). The CDR3 is made up of 15 amino acids. V lost 4 bases and J 2 bases, leaving 9 bases between the germline ends. CDR3 residues: CATSTQATGANVLTF. As DNA, the CDR3 is TGTGCCACCAGCACACAAGCGACTGGGGCCAACGTCCTGACTTTC. The full variable domain, completed using reference TRBV15 and TRBJ2-6, is DAMVIQNPRYQVTQFGKPVTLSCSQTLNHNVMYWYQQKSSQAPKLLFHYYDKDFNNEADTPDNFQSRRPNTSFCFLDIRSPGLGDTAMYLCATSTQATGANVLTFGAGSRLTVL.

The CDR3 is CAISEGTALGADTQYF. The DNA of the CDR3 is TGTGCCATCAGTGAAGGGACAGCCCTAGGGGCAGATACGCAGTATTTT. The chain carries TRBV10-3 and TRBJ2-3; 7 positions match TRBD1. CDR1 is ENHRY and CDR2 is SYGVKD in the germline V gene. Trimming took 3 bases from V and 4 from J; bases not matched to a gene: 10. The CDR3 contains 16 residues.

This sequence joins TRBV5-1 and TRBJ2-1, with a tentative D call TRBD1 (5 bases). V lost 0 bases and J lost 7, with 14 bases in between. Germline loops: CDR1 SGHRS, CDR2 YFSETQ. The CDR3 runs to 15 residues. This CDR3 reads CASSLGQGMTNEQFF. The CDR3 bases are TGCGCCAGCAGCTTGGGGCAGGGAATGACGAATGAGCAGTTCTTC.

The rearrangement joins TRBV12-5 to TRBJ2-1, with 10 bases that match TRBD2. CDR3 length: 19 amino acids. The germline CDR1 and CDR2 sequences are LGHNT and FRNRAP. V lost 5 bases, J lost 0 bases, and 13 bases stayed unmatched. CDR3 bases: TGTGCTAGTGGTGGGGACCGGACTAGCGGATCGAGCTCCTACAATGAGCAGTTCTTC. Its protein product is CASGGDRTSGSSSYNEQFF. Using reference TRBV12-5 and TRBJ2-1 for the parts outside the CDR3, the full variable domain is DARVTQTPRHKVTEMGQEVTMRCQPILGHNTVFWYRQTMMQGLELLAYFRNRAPLDDSGMPKDRFSAEMPDATLATLKIQPSEPRDSAVYFCASGGDRTSGSSSYNEQFFGPGTRLTVL.

V gene TRBV18 combines with J gene TRBJ1-1; D is uncertain. Trimming shortened V by 3 bases and J by 11 bases, and 16 bases separated the two germline ends. CDR1 is KGHSH, CDR2 LQKENI, per germline. The CDR3 is 13 residues long. The DNA of the CDR3 is TGTGCCAGCTCACCCTCCCCCGGGGTGGGGGCTTTCTTT. Amino acid sequence: CASSPSPGVGAFF.

This clone was seen only a few times. The chain uses TRBV27 and TRBJ1-2; D is unclear. Trimming pared 3 bases from V and 8 bases from J, leaving 13 bases between. The CDR3 is made up of 13 amino acids. Germline CDR1 MNHEY, CDR2 SMNVEV (reference sequence). CDR3 protein: CASSFPTGNGYTF. The CDR3 nucleotides are TGTGCCAGCAGTTTCCCGACGGGGAACGGCTACACCTTC.

CDR3 nucleotides: TGTGCCAGCAGCTTATACCAGGACACTGAAGCTTTCTTT. Translation gives CASSLYQDTEAFF. V usage is TRBV11-2 and J usage is TRBJ1-1, with D unresolved. The germline V gene encodes CDR1 SGHAT and CDR2 FQNNGV. Deletions cut 2 bases from V and 3 bases from J, with 7 bases between. The length of the CDR3 is 13 residues.